The text below deals with one T cell receptor (beta chain). Its matching antigen is unknown. Each donor was healthy, and each was a bone marrow donor. 13 Jbeta primers and 60 Vbeta primers were used for the PCR. The table came from immunoSEQ multiplex PCR; TCRdb's copy has only in-frame clones and leaves some out. The table shows about 130,000 clones, with over 75% occurring only once. The data derive from a study of cytomegalovirus exposure and HLA in healthy donors. Study overall: Of more than 350 genotyped donors, roughly 80% clustered with self-reported Caucasian donors. Study-level points and caveats: TRBV6-2, TRBV6-3 and other indistinguishable V segments were excluded.

This CDR3 spans 14 amino acids. Trimming pared 1 base from V and 8 bases from J, leaving 14 bases between. The germline V gene has CDR1 MNHNS and CDR2 SASEGT. The source of this sequence is a male donor in good health and CMV-seropositive. The sample consisted of PBMCs. V usage is TRBV6-1 and J usage is TRBJ1-2; D remains unclear. CDR3 amino acids: CASSEGTKEGGYTF. As DNA, the CDR3 is TGTGCCAGCAGTGAAGGGACCAAGGAGGGCGGCTACACCTTC.